Sequencing of this TCR beta chain was carried out in a study of blood T cell repertoires in COVID-19. The wider study: In each case, the material was cDNA or gDNA derived from T cells, B-cell-depleted T cells, or PBMCs.

Germline-derived CDR1 and CDR2 are MNHEY and SVGAGI. Trimming left V 4 bases short and J 2 bases short, with 14 bases between. There are 15 residues in the CDR3. As processed by the authors: Counts of nucleated cells, estimated from reference gene primer amplification, were obtained. The repertoire was sequenced with immunoSEQ multiplex PCR; TCRdb's copy has only in-frame clones and lacks some. Clone size and the V and J calls come from that table; the DNA yielded D and trimming. The sample shows some 40,000 clones, around 80% of them seen only once. Specimen: peripheral blood. The clonotype comes from a man older than 75 with active or convalescent COVID-19. The chain carries TRBV6-5 and TRBJ1-1, with D possibly TRBD1 on 5 matching bases. DNA for the CDR3: TGTGCCAGCAGTTCTACGGGACTTTTAAACACTGAAGCTTTCTTT. This encodes CASSSTGLLNTEAFF.